The text below deals with one T cell receptor beta chain. Its matching antigen is unknown. The sample originates from a study of T cell responses to AZD1222 COVID-19 vaccine. Across the whole study: Second doses that came at about 4 or about 12 weeks were put together. Study conclusions and caveats: Regions 160-218 and 743-854 dominated among vaccine-associated CD4 TCRs spanning spike. Nearly half of unique spike-specific TCRs reportedly avoided B.1.351 and B.1.1.7 mutated regions. With two AZD1222 doses given, Spike-specific TCR breadth and depth both rose.

Data came from immunoSEQ multiplex PCR; TCRdb stores just in-frame clones and leaves some out. The data show some 170,000 clones, roughly nine tenths seen once. Germline V gene lookup returns CDR1 SNHLY and CDR2 FYNNEI. The length of the CDR3 is 14 residues. V shed 5 bases and J shed 1 base, with 6 bases lying between them. The rearrangement links TRBV2 to TRBJ2-6; D remains ambiguous. The sample was peripheral blood, taken on day 0 of AZD1222 vaccination. This TCR was recovered from an adult in good health. The CDR3 here is CASSPDSGANVLTF. The CDR3 coding sequence is TGTGCCAGCAGTCCGGATTCTGGGGCCAACGTCCTGACTTTC.